This TCR beta chain was obtained from a study of blood T cell repertoires in COVID-19. Looking at the study overall: Donors in the United States, Italy and Spain gave samples during acute or convalescent COVID-19.

The CDR3 is made up of 15 amino acids. Germline CDR1 and CDR2: KGHSH and LQKENI. Trimming left V 3 bases short and J 2 bases short, with 13 bases between. Libraries were prepared by immunoSEQ multiplex PCR; TCRdb keeps only in-frame clonotypes and omits some of them. The repertoire has around 300,000 clones, 80% to 90% of them found once; the top ten carry 1%. The TCR comes from a man aged 50 or older with active or convalescent COVID-19. V gene TRBV18 combines with J gene TRBJ1-1; TRBD1 is a possible D gene (6 bases). Sequenced input: peripheral blood. The CDR3 sequence: CASSPLQGGNTEAFF. The CDR3 bases are TGTGCCAGCTCACCCTTACAGGGCGGAAACACTGAAGCTTTCTTT.